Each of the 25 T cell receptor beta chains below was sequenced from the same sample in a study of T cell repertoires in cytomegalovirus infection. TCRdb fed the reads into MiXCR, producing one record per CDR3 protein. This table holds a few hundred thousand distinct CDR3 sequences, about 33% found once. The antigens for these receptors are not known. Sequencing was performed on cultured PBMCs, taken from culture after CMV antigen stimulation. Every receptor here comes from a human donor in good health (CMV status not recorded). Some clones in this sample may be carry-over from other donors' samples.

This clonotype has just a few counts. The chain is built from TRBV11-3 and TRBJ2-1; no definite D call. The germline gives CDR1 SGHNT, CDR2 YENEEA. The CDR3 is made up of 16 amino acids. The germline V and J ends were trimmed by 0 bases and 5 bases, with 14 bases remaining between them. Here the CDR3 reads CASSLDLGRPNNEQFF. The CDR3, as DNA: TGTGCCAGCAGCTTAGATCTTGGCAGGCCAAACAATGAGCAGTTCTTC.

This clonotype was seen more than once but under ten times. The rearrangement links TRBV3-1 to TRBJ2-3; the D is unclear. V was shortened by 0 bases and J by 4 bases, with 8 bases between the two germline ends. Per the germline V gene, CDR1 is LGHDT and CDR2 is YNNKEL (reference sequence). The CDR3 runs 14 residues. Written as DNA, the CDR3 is TGTGCCAGCAGCCAAGATCTGGTAGCAGATACGCAGTATTTT. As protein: CASSQDLVADTQYF.

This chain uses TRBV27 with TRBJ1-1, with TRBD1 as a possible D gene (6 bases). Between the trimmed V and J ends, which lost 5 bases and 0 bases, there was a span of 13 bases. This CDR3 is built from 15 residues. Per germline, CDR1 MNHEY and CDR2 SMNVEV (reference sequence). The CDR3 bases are TGTGCCAGCAGTGACGGACAGCTTTTGAACACTGAAGCTTTCTTT. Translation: CASSDGQLLNTEAFF.

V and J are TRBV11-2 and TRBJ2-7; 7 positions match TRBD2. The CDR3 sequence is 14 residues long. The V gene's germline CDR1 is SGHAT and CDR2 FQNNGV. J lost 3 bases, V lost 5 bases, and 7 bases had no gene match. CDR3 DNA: TGTGCCAGCAGCGAAACTACTAGCGACTACGAGCAGTACGTC. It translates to CASSETTSDYEQYV.

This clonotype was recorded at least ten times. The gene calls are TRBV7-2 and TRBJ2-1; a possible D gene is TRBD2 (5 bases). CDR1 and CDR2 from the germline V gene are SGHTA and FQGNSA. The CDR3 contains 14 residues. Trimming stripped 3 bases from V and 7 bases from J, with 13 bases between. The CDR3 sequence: CASSFRDSENEQFF. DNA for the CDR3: TGTGCCAGCAGCTTTAGGGATAGCGAGAATGAGCAGTTCTTC.

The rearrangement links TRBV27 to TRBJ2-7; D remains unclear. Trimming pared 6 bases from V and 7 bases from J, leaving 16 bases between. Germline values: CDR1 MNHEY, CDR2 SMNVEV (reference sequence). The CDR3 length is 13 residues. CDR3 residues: CASRPTGAGEQYV. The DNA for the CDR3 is TGTGCCAGCAGACCGACCGGTGCCGGGGAGCAGTACGTC.

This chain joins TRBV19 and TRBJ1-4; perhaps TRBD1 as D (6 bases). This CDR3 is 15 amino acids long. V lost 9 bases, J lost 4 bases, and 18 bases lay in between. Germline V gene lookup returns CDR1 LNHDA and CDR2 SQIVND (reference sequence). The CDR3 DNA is TGTGCCAGCGGACCAGGGGAAGCGGGTAATGAAAAACTGTTTTTT. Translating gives CASGPGEAGNEKLFF.

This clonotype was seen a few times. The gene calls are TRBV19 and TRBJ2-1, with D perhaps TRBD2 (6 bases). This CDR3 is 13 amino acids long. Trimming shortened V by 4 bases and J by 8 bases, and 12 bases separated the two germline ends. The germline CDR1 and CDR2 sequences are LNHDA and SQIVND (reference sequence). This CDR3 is CASSTIAVYEQFF. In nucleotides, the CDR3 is TGTGCCAGTAGTACCATAGCGGTCTATGAGCAGTTCTTC.

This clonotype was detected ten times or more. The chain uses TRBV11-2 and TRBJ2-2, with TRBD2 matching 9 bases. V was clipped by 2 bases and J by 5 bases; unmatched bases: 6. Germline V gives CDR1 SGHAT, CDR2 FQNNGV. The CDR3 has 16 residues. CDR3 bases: TGTGCCAGCAGCTTAATCTTGCTAGCGGGGACCGGGGAGCTGTTTTTT. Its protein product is CASSLILLAGTGELFF. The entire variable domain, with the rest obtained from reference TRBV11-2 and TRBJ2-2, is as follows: EAGVAQSPRYKIIEKRQSVAFWCNPISGHATLYWYQQILGQGPKLLIQFQNNGVVDDSQLPKDRFSAERLKGVDSTLKIQPAKLEDSAVYLCASSLILLAGTGELFFGEGSRLTVL.

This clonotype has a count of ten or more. CDR3 nucleotide sequence: TGTGCCAGCAGCCCCGCCCCCGGGACAGGGGGATCTGGGGCCAACGTCCTGACTTTC. Translating gives CASSPAPGTGGSGANVLTF. The chain is built from TRBV7-2 and TRBJ2-6, with 11 bases matching TRBD1. The germline V gene has CDR1 SGHTA and CDR2 FQGNSA. The length of the CDR3 is 19 residues. The junction had 10 bases not matched to a gene; V was cut back by 5 bases and J by 1 base. The whole variable domain, filled in from reference TRBV7-2 and TRBJ2-6, reads GAGVSQSPSNKVTEKGKDVELRCDPISGHTALYWYRQSLGQGLEFLIYFQGNSAPDKSGLPSDRFSAERTGGSVSTLTIQRTQQEDSAVYLCASSPAPGTGGSGANVLTFGAGSRLTVL.

CDR3 sequence (DNA): TGTGCCAGCACCCTCACAGGGGGCACTGAAGCTTTCTTT. It translates to CASTLTGGTEAFF. J is TRBJ1-1 and V is TRBV25-1, with 8 bases lining up with TRBD1. V dropped 7 bases and J dropped 4; count of bases not matched to a gene: 5. Germline CDR1 MGHDK, CDR2 SYGVNS. The CDR3 has 13 amino acids.

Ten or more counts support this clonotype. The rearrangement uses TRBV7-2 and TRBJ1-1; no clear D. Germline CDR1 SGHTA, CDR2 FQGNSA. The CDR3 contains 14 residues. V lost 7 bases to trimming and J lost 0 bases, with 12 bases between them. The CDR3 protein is CASMRAFLNTEAFF. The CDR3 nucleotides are TGTGCCAGCATGAGGGCCTTCCTGAACACTGAAGCTTTCTTT.

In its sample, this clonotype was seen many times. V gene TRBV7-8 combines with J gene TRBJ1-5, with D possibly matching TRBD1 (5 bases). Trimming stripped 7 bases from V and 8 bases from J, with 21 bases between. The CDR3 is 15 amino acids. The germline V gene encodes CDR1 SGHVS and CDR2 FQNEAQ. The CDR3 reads CASTRDRVVGEPQHF. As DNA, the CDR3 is TGTGCCAGCACCCGGGACCGGGTCGTAGGGGAGCCCCAGCATTTT.

For the CDR3, the DNA is TGCAGTGCTAGGGGCAGGGCCATAGAGCAGTTCTTC. Translating gives CSARGRAIEQFF. The chain uses TRBV20-1 and TRBJ2-1; a possible D gene is TRBD1 (5 bases). The CDR3 covers 12 residues. CDR1 is DFQATT, CDR2 SNEGSKA, per germline (reference sequence). V was trimmed by 3 bases and J by 10 bases, leaving 13 bases between them.

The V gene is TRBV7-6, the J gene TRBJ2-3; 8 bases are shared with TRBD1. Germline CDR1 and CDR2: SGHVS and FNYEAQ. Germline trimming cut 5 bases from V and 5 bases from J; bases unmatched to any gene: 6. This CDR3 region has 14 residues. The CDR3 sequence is CASSLDRAGDTQYF. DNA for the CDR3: TGTGCCAGCAGCCTGGACAGGGCGGGAGATACGCAGTATTTT.

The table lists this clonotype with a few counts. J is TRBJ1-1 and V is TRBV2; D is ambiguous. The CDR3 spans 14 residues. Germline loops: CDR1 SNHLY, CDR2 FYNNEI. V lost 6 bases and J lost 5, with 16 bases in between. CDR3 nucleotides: TGTGCCAGCAGCGCAAGTTTTGGTGCGACTGAAGCTTTCTTT. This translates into CASSASFGATEAFF.

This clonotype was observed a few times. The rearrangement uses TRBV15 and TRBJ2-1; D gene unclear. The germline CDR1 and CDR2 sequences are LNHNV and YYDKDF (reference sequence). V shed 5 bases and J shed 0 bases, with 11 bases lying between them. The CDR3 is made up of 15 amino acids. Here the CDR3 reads CATSPRPNSYNEQFF. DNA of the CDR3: TGTGCCACCAGCCCCAGGCCCAACTCCTACAATGAGCAGTTCTTC.

The DNA for the CDR3 is TGTGCCAGCAGTTACGGCCCGGGGACCTACGAGCAGTACTTC. Translating it yields CASSYGPGTYEQYF. The chain carries TRBV6-2 or TRBV6-3 and TRBJ2-7, with D perhaps TRBD2 (5 bases). There are 14 residues in the CDR3. Trimming shortened V by 2 bases and J by 2 bases, and 10 bases separated the two germline ends. CDR1 is MNHEY, CDR2 SVGEGT, per germline.

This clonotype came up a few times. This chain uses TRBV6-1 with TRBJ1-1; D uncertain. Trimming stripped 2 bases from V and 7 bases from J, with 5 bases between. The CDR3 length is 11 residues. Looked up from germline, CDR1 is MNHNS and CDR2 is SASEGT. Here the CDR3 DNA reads TGTGCCAGCAGTGAAATGGGTGAAGCTTTCTTT. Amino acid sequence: CASSEMGEAFF.

The chain's CDR3 is CASSPGELSTDTQYF. CDR3 DNA sequence: TGTGCCAGCAGCCCGGGCGAGCTCAGCACAGATACGCAGTATTTT. The chain recombines TRBV7-3 with TRBJ2-3; no clear D. The ends were cut back, 5 bases at V and 0 bases at J, with 12 bases in the middle. CDR3 length equals 15 residues. Germline V gene sequence: CDR1 SGHTA, CDR2 FQGTGA.

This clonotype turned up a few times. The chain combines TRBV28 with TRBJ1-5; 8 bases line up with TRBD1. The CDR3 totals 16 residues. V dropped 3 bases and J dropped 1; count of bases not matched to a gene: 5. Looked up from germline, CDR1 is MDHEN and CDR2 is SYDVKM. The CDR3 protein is CASSFAGGGSNQPQHF. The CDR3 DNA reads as TGTGCCAGCAGTTTCGCAGGGGGCGGGAGCAATCAGCCCCAGCATTTT.

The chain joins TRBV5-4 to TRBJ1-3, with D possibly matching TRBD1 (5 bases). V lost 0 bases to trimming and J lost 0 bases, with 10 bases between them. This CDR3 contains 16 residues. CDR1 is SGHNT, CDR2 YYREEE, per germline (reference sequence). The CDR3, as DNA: TGTGCCAGCAGCTTGGAGGGGCCCAGCTCTGGAAACACCATATATTTT. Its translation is CASSLEGPSSGNTIYF.

The CDR3 loop is CAWSQSTGNEKLFF. DNA of the CDR3: TGTGCCTGGAGTCAGTCCACCGGTAATGAAAAACTGTTTTTT. The chain links TRBV30 to TRBJ1-4; D unclear. Germline values: CDR1 GTSNPN, CDR2 SVGIG (reference sequence). V lost 2 bases and J 4 bases, leaving 11 bases between the germline ends. The CDR3 has 14 amino acids.

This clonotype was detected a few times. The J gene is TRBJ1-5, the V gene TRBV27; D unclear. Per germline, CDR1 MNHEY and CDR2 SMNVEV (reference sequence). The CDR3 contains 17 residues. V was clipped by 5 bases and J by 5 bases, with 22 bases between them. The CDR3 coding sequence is TGTGCCAGCAGTGAACGGCCGGGCCCCAGATTCGATCAGCCCCAGCATTTT. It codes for CASSERPGPRFDQPQHF.

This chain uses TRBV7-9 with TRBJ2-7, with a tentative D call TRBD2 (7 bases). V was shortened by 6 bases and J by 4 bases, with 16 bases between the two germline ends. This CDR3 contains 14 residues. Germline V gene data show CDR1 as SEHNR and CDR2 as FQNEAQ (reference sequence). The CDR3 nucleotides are TGTGCCAGCAGTAGGGGGGGGACCGATTACGAGCAGTACGTC. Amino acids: CASSRGGTDYEQYV.